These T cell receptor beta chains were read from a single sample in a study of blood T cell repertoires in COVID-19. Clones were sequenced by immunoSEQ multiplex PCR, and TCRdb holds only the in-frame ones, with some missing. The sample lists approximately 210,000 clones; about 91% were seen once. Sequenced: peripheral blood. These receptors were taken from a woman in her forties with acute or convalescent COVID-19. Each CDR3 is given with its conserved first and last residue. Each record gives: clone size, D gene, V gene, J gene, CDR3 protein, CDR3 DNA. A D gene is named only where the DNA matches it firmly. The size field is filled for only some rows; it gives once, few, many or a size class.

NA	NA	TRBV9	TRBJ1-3	CASSHQVGAGNTIYF	TGTGCCAGCAGCCACCAGGTCGGGGCTGGAAACACCATATATTTT
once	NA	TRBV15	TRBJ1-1	CATSPRTAMNTEAFF	TGTGCCACCAGCCCCCGGACAGCCATGAACACTGAAGCTTTCTTT
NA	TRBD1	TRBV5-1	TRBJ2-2	CASSQNVGTANTGELFF	TGCGCCAGCAGCCAGAACGTGGGGACAGCGAACACCGGGGAGCTGTTTTTT
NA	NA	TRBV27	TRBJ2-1	CASSSSLYNEQFF	TGTGCCAGCAGTTCCTCACTCTACAATGAGCAGTTCTTC
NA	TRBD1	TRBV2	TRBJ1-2	CASADRGYGYTF	TGTGCCAGCGCGGACAGGGGGTATGGCTACACCTTC
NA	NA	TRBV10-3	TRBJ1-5	CAISEEVRNQPQHF	TGTGCCATCAGTGAGGAGGTTCGCAATCAGCCCCAGCATTTT
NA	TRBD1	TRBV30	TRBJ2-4	CAWSGGQAQNIQYF	TGTGCCTGGAGTGGGGGACAGGCCCAAAACATTCAGTACTTC
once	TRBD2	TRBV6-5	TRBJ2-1	CASSPSAGGYNEQFF	TGTGCCAGCAGCCCCTCGGCGGGGGGGTACAATGAGCAGTTCTTC
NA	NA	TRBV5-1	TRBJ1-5	CASSLVGGNQPQHF	TGCGCCAGCAGCTTGGTAGGGGGCAATCAGCCCCAGCATTTT
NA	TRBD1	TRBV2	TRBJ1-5	CASREGTGSLNQPQHF	TGTGCCAGCAGAGAAGGGACAGGGTCCCTCAATCAGCCCCAGCATTTT
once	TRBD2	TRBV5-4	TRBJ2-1	CASAGTSGGHAYNEQFF	TGTGCCAGCGCCGGGACTAGCGGGGGTCATGCCTACAATGAGCAGTTCTTC
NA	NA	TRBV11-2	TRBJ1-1	CASSLSYPGSSTKNTEAFF	TGTGCCAGCAGCTTAAGCTACCCAGGGTCATCGACAAAGAACACTGAAGCTTTCTTT
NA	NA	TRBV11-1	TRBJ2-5	CASSLHRAGEETQYF	TGTGCCAGCAGCTTACACCGTGCAGGGGAAGAGACCCAGTACTTC
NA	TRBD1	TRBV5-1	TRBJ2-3	CASSLERGTGIGGSTDTQYF	TGCGCCAGCAGCTTGGAACGCGGGACAGGGATCGGGGGGTCGACAGATACGCAGTATTTT
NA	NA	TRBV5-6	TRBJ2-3	CATGVGPTDTQYF	TGTGCCACCGGGGTGGGCCCCACAGATACGCAGTATTTT
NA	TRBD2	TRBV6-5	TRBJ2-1	CASSYRLAGGPNEQFF	TGTGCCAGCAGTTACAGATTAGCGGGGGGGCCTAATGAGCAGTTCTTC
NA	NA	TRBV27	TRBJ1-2	CASSPRNGGYGYTF	TGTGCCAGCAGTCCCCGAAACGGCGGCTATGGCTACACCTTC
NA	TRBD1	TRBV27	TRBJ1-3	CASSLTGVSGNTIYF	TGTGCCAGCAGTTTAACAGGGGTCTCTGGAAACACCATATATTTT
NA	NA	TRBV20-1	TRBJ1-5	CSASDGQRRPQHF	TGCAGTGCTAGTGACGGACAAAGGAGGCCCCAGCATTTT
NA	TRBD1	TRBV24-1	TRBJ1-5	CATSDPDRGDQPQHF	TGTGCCACCAGTGACCCCGACAGGGGCGACCAGCCCCAGCATTTT
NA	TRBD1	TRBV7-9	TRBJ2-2	CASSLVGLQGANTGELFF	TGTGCCAGCAGCTTAGTCGGCCTACAGGGGGCGAACACCGGGGAGCTGTTTTTT
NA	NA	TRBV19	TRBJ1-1	CASSIGRGGNTEAFF	TGTGCCAGTAGTATAGGCCGAGGTGGGAACACTGAAGCTTTCTTT
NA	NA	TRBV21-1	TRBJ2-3	CASSKGPDCPPQYF	TGTGCCAGCAGCAAAGGGCCAGATTGTCCTCCGCAGTATTTT
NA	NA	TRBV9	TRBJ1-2	CASSARDSGYGYTF	TGTGCCAGCAGCGCTCGGGACTCGGGCTATGGCTACACCTTC
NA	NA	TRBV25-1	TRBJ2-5	CASSPLSWGHRGETQYF	TGTGCCAGCAGTCCACTGTCCTGGGGGCATAGGGGTGAGACCCAGTACTTC
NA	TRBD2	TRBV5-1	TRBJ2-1	CASRLLADSYNEQFF	TGCGCCAGCAGGTTACTAGCGGACTCCTACAATGAGCAGTTCTTC
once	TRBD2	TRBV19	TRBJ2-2	CASNPGLAGVTGELFF	TGTGCCAGTAACCCGGGACTAGCGGGCGTCACCGGGGAGCTGTTTTTT
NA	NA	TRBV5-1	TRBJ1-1	CASSWDTRAEAFF	TGCGCCAGCAGCTGGGACACGCGTGCGGAAGCTTTCTTT
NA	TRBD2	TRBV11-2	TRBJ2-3	CASSLELAGGRDTQYF	TGTGCCAGCAGCTTAGAGTTAGCGGGGGGCAGGGATACGCAGTATTTT
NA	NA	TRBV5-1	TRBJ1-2	CASRISAAGVHGYTF	TGCGCCAGCAGGATCTCTGCCGCAGGGGTCCATGGCTACACCTTC
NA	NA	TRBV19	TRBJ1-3	CATQTGGLISGNTIYF	TGTGCCACCCAAACTGGGGGACTTATCTCTGGAAACACCATATATTTT
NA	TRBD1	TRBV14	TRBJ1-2	CASSQTGQPNYGYTF	TGTGCCAGCAGCCAAACGGGACAGCCTAACTATGGCTACACCTTC